A single sample is the source of the 5 T cell receptor beta chains below, sequenced in a study of blood T cell repertoires in COVID-19. The method was immunoSEQ multiplex PCR; TCRdb's version includes in-frame clones alone and lacks a portion of them. The data show 150,000 to 200,000 clones, with roughly 91% seen just once and approximately 4.4% held by the top ten. Sequencing was carried out using peripheral blood. The receptors come from a human donor in a cohort sampled during active COVID-19.

This clone was seen just once. The CDR3 DNA sequence: TGTGCCAGCAGTTGGGCCGGGGGTCCGGCTCTGGACGAGCAGTACTTC. It yields the protein CASSWAGGPALDEQYF. The genes are TRBV27 and TRBJ2-7, with D possibly matching TRBD2 (6 bases). CDR1 and CDR2 (germline): MNHEY, SMNVEV (reference sequence). CDR3 length equals 16 residues. V lost 4 bases, J lost 5 bases, and 21 bases lay in between.

This rearrangement joins TRBV7-2 to TRBJ2-1, with TRBD2 identical over 8 bases. This CDR3 is built from 16 residues. Trimming removed 3 bases from V and 8 bases from J; junction bases left unmatched: 12. CDR1 and CDR2 (germline): SGHTA, FQGNSA. This CDR3 is CASSFGGGSGSDEQFF. CDR3 DNA sequence: TGTGCCAGCAGCTTCGGCGGGGGGAGCGGGAGTGATGAGCAGTTCTTC.

The chain is built from TRBV6-2 or TRBV6-3 and TRBJ2-6; the match to TRBD2 covers 10 bases. The CDR3 length is 17 residues. The V gene's germline CDR1 is MNHEY and CDR2 SVGEGT. Trimming at V came to 5 bases and at J to 1 base, leaving 5 bases not matched to a gene. CDR3 loop: CASSIGLADSGANVLTF. The CDR3 region has the DNA TGTGCCAGCAGTATCGGACTAGCGGATTCTGGGGCCAACGTCCTGACTTTC.

V gene TRBV19 combines with J gene TRBJ1-2, with D perhaps TRBD1 (5 bases). CDR1 and CDR2 from the germline V gene are LNHDA and SQIVND (reference sequence). There are 15 residues in the CDR3. V lost 1 base and J lost 5, with 14 bases in between. The CDR3 sequence is CASSIAETEVYGYTF. The CDR3 coding sequence is TGTGCCAGTAGTATAGCCGAGACAGAAGTATATGGCTACACCTTC.

V usage is TRBV12-5 and J usage is TRBJ2-4, with 11 positions matching TRBD1. J lost 7 bases, V lost 5 bases, and 1 base had no gene match. The germline V gene encodes CDR1 LGHNT and CDR2 FRNRAP. The CDR3 length is 13 residues. This chain's CDR3 is CASGRDRGNIQYF. The CDR3, as DNA: TGTGCTAGTGGTAGGGACAGGGGGAACATTCAGTACTTC.